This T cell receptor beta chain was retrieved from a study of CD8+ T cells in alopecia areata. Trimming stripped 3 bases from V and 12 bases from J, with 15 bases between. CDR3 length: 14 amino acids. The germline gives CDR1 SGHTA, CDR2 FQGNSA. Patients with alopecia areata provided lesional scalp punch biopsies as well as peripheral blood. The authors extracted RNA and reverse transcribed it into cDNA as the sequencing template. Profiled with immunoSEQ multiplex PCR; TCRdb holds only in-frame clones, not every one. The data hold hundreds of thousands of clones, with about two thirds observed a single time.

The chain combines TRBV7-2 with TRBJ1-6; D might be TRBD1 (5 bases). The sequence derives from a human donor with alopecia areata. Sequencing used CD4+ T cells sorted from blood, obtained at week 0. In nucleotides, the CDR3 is TGTGCCAGCAGCTTGCTACAGGAGTCCGGACCCCTCCACTTT. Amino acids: CASSLLQESGPLHF.